These T cell receptor beta chains were read from a single sample in a study of cytomegalovirus exposure and HLA in healthy donors. TCRdb's table, derived via immunoSEQ multiplex PCR, lists solely in-frame clones and lacks some. The table shows about 190,000 clones, with around 82% occurring only once. The sequenced sample was PBMCs. The receptor set was obtained from a boy aged 10-17 years in good health and CMV-seronegative. Each CDR3 is given with its conserved first and last residue. D genes are given only for firm matches. Not every row has a clone size; where given, it reads once, few, many or a size class.

>TRBD1|.|TRBV15|TRBJ1-4
TGTGCCACCAGCAGACAGGGGGCAGAAAAACTGTTTTTT
CATSRQGAEKLFF
>.|.|TRBV7-3|TRBJ2-5
TGTGCCAGCAGCTTATTAGCGGAGAAGACCCAGTACTTC
CASSLLAEKTQYF
>.|.|TRBV6-5|TRBJ2-1
TGTGCCAGCAGATACGGGAGCAACCACAATGAGCAGTTCTTC
CASRYGSNHNEQFF
>.|.|TRBV9|TRBJ1-1
TGTGCCAGCAGCCCGTACACGGGGGGTACTGAAGCTTTCTTT
CASSPYTGGTEAFF
>TRBD2|.|TRBV7-3|TRBJ2-3
TGTGCCAGCAGCTTAACCCTAGCGGGGGCCTCTTATCCCACAGATACGCAGTATTTT
CASSLTLAGASYPTDTQYF
>.|.|TRBV5-1|TRBJ1-2
TGCGCCAGCAGCTTGGGTTCGATCGGCGGGCAGTTCTATGGCTACACCTTC
CASSLGSIGGQFYGYTF
>.|.|TRBV12-5|TRBJ1-1
TGTGCTACAAAGAGGAGGGGAGCTTTCTTT
CATKRRGAFF
>TRBD2|once|TRBV7-7|TRBJ2-5
TGTGCTAGCAGCTCAGGACTAGCGGGAGTCTCAGAGACCCAGTACTTC
CASSSGLAGVSETQYF
>TRBD1|.|TRBV5-1|TRBJ1-2
TGCGCCAGCAGCTTGGGCCGGGACAGGGCCCCCCCTGGCTATGGCTACACCTTC
CASSLGRDRAPPGYGYTF
>.|once|TRBV15|TRBJ1-5
TGTGCCACCAGCAGAGATTATCAAACACCGAATCAGCCCCAGCATTTT
CATSRDYQTPNQPQHF
>.|.|TRBV5-6|TRBJ2-3
TGTGCCAGCAGCCTGGGGCAGGGGTTCACAGATACGCAGTATTTT
CASSLGQGFTDTQYF
>.|.|TRBV5-1|TRBJ2-7
TGCGCCAGCAGCTTGGGGGCTGGCTACGAGCAGTACTTC
CASSLGAGYEQYF
>.|.|TRBV4-1|TRBJ1-6
TGCGCCAGCAGCCAATTAGGACATTATAATTCACCCCTCCACTTT
CASSQLGHYNSPLHF
>TRBD1|.|TRBV5-1|TRBJ1-3
TGCGCCAGCAGCTTGGAGTGGGACAGGGGAAACACCATATATTTT
CASSLEWDRGNTIYF
>.|.|TRBV12-2|TRBJ2-3
TGTGCAAAAATAGCGGGAGAGATCGCAGATACGCAGTATTTT
CAKIAGEIADTQYF
>.|.|TRBV23-1|TRBJ1-1
TGCGCCAGCAGTAGTCCGGGACACCTAGTGACTGAAGCTTTCTTT
CASSSPGHLVTEAFF
>TRBD1|.|TRBV6-5|TRBJ1-2
TGTGCCAGCAGTGGGCCGGGACAGCCTTTCTATGGCTACACCTTC
CASSGPGQPFYGYTF
>.|.|TRBV5-4|TRBJ1-1
TGTGCCAGCAGCTTGGCCGCGGGCGGGGGCCTTGTTGGCACTGAAGCTTTCTTT
CASSLAAGGGLVGTEAFF
>TRBD2|.|TRBV4-3|TRBJ2-3
TGCGCCAGCAGCCAAGGTGCCCTAGCGGGGGGCTCCTTCGTTACGCAGTATTTT
CASSQGALAGGSFVTQYF
>TRBD1|.|TRBV2|TRBJ1-1
TGTGCCAGCCTCGGGACAGAGAACACTGAAGCTTTCTTT
CASLGTENTEAFF
>TRBD2|.|TRBV10-3|TRBJ2-7
TGTGCCATCAGTGAGGGGACTAGCGGGAGAAGGCAGTACTTC
CAISEGTSGRRQYF
>.|.|TRBV28|TRBJ1-1
TGTGCCAGCCACGACAGAGTTAACACTGAAGCTTTCTTT
CASHDRVNTEAFF
>TRBD1|.|TRBV19|TRBJ1-2
TGTGCCAGTAGTGAGACAGGGGTCTATGGCTACACCTTC
CASSETGVYGYTF
>.|.|TRBV6-1|TRBJ1-5
TGTGCCAGCAGTGACCAAGGCGGGACCCAGCCCCAGCATTTT
CASSDQGGTQPQHF
>.|.|TRBV7-6|TRBJ1-6
TGTGCCAGCAGCTTAGGGACAGATTCACCCCTCCACTTT
CASSLGTDSPLHF
>.|.|TRBV28|TRBJ1-1
TGTGCCAGCAGGCGTACAGGGGAAGCTTTCTTT
CASRRTGEAFF
>TRBD1|.|TRBV19|TRBJ1-3
TGTGCCAGTAGGCCCGGGGCAGGGGGCTCTGGAAACACCATATATTTT
CASRPGAGGSGNTIYF
>TRBD1|.|TRBV29-1|TRBJ1-1
TGCAGCGCCGAGAGACAGGGCTTGGGCACTGAAGCTTTCTTT
CSAERQGLGTEAFF
>.|.|TRBV7-8|TRBJ1-6
TGTGCCAGCAGCGAACAAATCTATAATTCACCCCTCCACTTT
CASSEQIYNSPLHF
>TRBD1|.|TRBV7-9|TRBJ1-2
TGTGCCAGCAGCACTGGACAGGGGAGTGGCTATGGCTACACCTTC
CASSTGQGSGYGYTF
>TRBD1|once|TRBV18|TRBJ2-1
TGTGCCAGCTCACCGCAGACAGGGTGGCACAATGAGCAGTTCTTC
CASSPQTGWHNEQFF
>TRBD2|.|TRBV2|TRBJ2-7
TGTGCCAGCAGGGGGTATAGCGGGAGTAACTACGAGCAGTACTTC
CASRGYSGSNYEQYF
>TRBD2|.|TRBV14|TRBJ2-7
TGTGCCAGCAGCCAGTCGGGACTAGCAGGCCTTTACGAGCAGTACTTC
CASSQSGLAGLYEQYF
>.|.|TRBV5-1|TRBJ2-7
TGCGCCAGCAGCCTGGCTCAACAGGGCAGGAACGAGCAGTACTTC
CASSLAQQGRNEQYF
>.|.|TRBV6-6|TRBJ2-7
TGTGCCAGCAGCCAGGACAGCTACGAGCAGTACTTC
CASSQDSYEQYF
>.|.|TRBV7-2|TRBJ1-1
TGTGCCAGCAGCTTAAAGGGACCCAGGGGCTTTGAAGCTTTCTTT
CASSLKGPRGFEAFF
>.|.|TRBV27|TRBJ1-3
TGTGCCAGCAGAGCCTCAGGGAGGGACACCATATATTTT
CASRASGRDTIYF
>TRBD1|.|TRBV2|TRBJ1-5
TGTGCCAGCATTCCGGGACAGGGGGTCCAGCCCCAGCATTTT
CASIPGQGVQPQHF
>TRBD1|.|TRBV11-3|TRBJ1-1
TGTGCCAGCAGCGGGACAGGGGGTATTGGTGAAGCTTTCTTT
CASSGTGGIGEAFF
>.|.|TRBV9|TRBJ1-1
TGTGCCAGCAGCCCCGAGGCCCTCCAGTACACTGAAGCTTTCTTT
CASSPEALQYTEAFF
>TRBD2|.|TRBV5-1|TRBJ2-7
TGCGCCAGCAGCCTGGGGGGGGGACTAGCGGGAGTCAAGTCCTACGAGCAGTACTTC
CASSLGGGLAGVKSYEQYF
>.|few|TRBV6-5|TRBJ1-1
TGTGCCAGCACCTCAACCGGGAACACTGAAGCTTTCTTT
CASTSTGNTEAFF
>TRBD2|few|TRBV4-3|TRBJ2-1
TGCGCCAGCAGCCAAGACGCCCGGGGGGGTGCTACTAATGAGCAGTTCTTC
CASSQDARGGATNEQFF
>.|once|TRBV7-9|TRBJ1-1
TGTGCCAGCAGCTTGGCAGAATTGAACACTGAAGCTTTCTTT
CASSLAELNTEAFF